This T cell receptor beta chain was recorded in a study of blood T cell repertoires in COVID-19. Study-level background: Donors in the United States, Italy and Spain gave samples during acute or convalescent COVID-19.

Trimming removed 1 base at V and 0 bases at J, with 10 bases between. Looked up from germline, CDR1 is SGHVS and CDR2 is FNYEAQ. The CDR3 contains 17 residues. Only in-frame clones appear in the TCRdb table, and some are missing; sequencing was by immunoSEQ multiplex PCR. This sample carries hundreds of thousands of clones, 85% of them seen once, and the ten largest clones take about 0.93%. This clone was seen ten or more times. The sequencing sample was made of peripheral blood. The source of this sequence is a man in his forties with acute or convalescent COVID-19. This chain connects TRBV7-6 to TRBJ1-6; the D is unclear. The CDR3 sequence: CASSLGQAGSYNSPLHF. CDR3 DNA: TGTGCCAGCAGCTTAGGGCAGGCAGGCTCCTATAATTCACCCCTCCACTTT.